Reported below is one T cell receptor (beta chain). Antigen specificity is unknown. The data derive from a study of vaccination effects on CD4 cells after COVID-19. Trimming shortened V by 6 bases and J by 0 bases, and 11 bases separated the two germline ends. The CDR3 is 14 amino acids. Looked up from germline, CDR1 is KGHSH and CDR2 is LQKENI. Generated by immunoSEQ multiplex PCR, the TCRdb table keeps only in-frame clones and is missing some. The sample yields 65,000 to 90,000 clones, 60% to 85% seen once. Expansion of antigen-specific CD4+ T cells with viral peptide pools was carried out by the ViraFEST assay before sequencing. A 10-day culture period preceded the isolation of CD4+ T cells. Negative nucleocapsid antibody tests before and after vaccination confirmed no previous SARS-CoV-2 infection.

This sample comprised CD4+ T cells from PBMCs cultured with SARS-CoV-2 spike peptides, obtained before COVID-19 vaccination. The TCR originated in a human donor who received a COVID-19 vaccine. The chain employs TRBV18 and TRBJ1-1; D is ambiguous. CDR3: CASSGGLMNTEAFF. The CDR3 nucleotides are TGTGCCAGCTCCGGCGGGCTCATGAACACTGAAGCTTTCTTT.